This T cell receptor (beta chain) was recovered during a study of T cells in Graves' hyperthyroidism and ophthalmopathy. RNA transcripts gave rise to amplified TCR beta CDR3 regions. TCR CDR3 regions were first amplified by RT-PCR with HTBI primers. TCRdb used MiXCR to reprocess the multiplex PCR reads, holding one entry per CDR3 protein. The sample lists roughly 580,000 distinct CDR3 sequences, approximately 15% seen once, with around 5.4% in the top ten. The CDR3 runs 14 residues. V lost 8 bases, J lost 0 bases, and 11 bases lay in between. Germline-derived CDR1 and CDR2 are MNHEY and SVGEGT. This clonotype was counted ten times or more.

This receptor was obtained from a woman in her 30s with Graves' hyperthyroidism that later progressed to Graves' ophthalmopathy. The V gene is TRBV6-2 or TRBV6-3, the J gene TRBJ2-4; D is unclear. The sample consisted of blood. CDR3 DNA: TGTGCCAGCGTTCAGGATTTAGCCAAAAACATTCAGTACTTC. This encodes CASVQDLAKNIQYF.